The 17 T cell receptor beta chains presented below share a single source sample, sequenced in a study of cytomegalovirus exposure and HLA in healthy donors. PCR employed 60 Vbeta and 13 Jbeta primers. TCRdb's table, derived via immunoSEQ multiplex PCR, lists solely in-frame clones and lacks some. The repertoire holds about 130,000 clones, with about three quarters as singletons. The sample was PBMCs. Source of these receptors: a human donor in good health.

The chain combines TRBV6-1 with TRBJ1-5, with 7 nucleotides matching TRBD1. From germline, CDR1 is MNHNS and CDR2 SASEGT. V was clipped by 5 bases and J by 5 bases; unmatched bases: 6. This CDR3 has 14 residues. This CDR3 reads CASSRQGGDQPQHF. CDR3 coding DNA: TGTGCCAGCAGTCGCCAGGGGGGAGATCAGCCCCAGCATTTT.

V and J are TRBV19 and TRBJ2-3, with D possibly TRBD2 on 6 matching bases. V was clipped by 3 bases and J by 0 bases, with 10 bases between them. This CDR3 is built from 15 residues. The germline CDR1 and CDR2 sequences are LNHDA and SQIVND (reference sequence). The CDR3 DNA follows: TGTGCCAGTAGTATCCGGGACTGGAGCACAGATACGCAGTATTTT. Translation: CASSIRDWSTDTQYF.

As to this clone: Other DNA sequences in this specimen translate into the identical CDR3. The DNA for the CDR3 is TGTGCCAGCAGCGTAAGGGGAACAGATACGCAGTATTTT. Amino acid sequence: CASSVRGTDTQYF. The chain links TRBV9 to TRBJ2-3, with a possible D match to TRBD1 (5 bases). From germline, CDR1 is SGDLS and CDR2 YYNGEE. This CDR3 comprises 13 residues. Trimming took off 1 base at V and 3 bases at J, with 6 bases between the two ends. The full variable domain, completed using reference TRBV9 and TRBJ2-3, is DSGVTQTPKHLITATGQRVTLRCSPRSGDLSVYWYQQSLDQGLQFLIQYYNGEERAKGNILERFSAQQFPDLHSELNLSSLELGDSALYFCASSVRGTDTQYFGPGTRLTVL.

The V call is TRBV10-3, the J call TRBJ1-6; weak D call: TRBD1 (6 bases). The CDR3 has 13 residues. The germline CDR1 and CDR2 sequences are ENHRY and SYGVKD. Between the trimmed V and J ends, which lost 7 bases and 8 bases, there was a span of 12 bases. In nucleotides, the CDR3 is TGTGCCATCAAGGGGGTCCGTGATTCACCCCTCCACTTT. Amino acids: CAIKGVRDSPLHF.

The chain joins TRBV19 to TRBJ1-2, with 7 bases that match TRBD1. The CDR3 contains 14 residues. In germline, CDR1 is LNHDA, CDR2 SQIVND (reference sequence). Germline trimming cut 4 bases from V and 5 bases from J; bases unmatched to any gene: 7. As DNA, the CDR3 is TGTGCCAGTAGTAACGACAGGGACAGTTATGGCTACACCTTC. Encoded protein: CASSNDRDSYGYTF.

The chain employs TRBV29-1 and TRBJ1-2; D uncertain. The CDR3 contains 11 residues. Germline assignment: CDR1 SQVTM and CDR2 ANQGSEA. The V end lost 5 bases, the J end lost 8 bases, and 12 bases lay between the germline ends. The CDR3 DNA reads TGCAGCGTTCGTTCGGGGTTGGGCTACACCTTC. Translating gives CSVRSGLGYTF.

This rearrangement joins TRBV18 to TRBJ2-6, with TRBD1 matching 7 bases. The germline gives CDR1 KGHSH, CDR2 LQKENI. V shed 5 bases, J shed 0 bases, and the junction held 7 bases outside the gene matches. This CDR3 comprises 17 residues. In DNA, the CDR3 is TGTGCCAGCTCAAGCCGGGACAGCAGCTCTGGGGCCAACGTCCTGACTTTC. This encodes CASSSRDSSSGANVLTF.

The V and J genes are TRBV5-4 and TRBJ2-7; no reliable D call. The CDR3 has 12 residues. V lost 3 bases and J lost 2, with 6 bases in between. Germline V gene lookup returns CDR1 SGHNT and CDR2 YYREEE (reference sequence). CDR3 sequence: CASSSETYEQYF. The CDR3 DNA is TGTGCCAGCAGCTCCGAGACCTACGAGCAGTACTTC. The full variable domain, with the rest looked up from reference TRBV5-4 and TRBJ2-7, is ETGVTQSPTHLIKTRGQQVTLRCSSQSGHNTVSWYQQALGQGPQFIFQYYREEENGRGNFPPRFSGLQFPNYSSELNVNALELDDSALYLCASSSETYEQYFGPGTRLTVT.

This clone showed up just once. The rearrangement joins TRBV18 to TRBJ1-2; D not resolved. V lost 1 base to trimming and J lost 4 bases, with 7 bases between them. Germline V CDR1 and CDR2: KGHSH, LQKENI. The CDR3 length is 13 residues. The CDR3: CASSPRAFYGYTF. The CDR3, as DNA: TGTGCCAGCTCACCACGGGCGTTCTATGGCTACACCTTC.

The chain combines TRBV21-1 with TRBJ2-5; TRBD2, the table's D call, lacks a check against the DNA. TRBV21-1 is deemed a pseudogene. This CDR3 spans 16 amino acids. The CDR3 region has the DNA TGTGCCACTAGGGAGGGTGGGGGTTTTATCTTGGAGACCCAGTACTTC. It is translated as CATREGGGFILETQYF.

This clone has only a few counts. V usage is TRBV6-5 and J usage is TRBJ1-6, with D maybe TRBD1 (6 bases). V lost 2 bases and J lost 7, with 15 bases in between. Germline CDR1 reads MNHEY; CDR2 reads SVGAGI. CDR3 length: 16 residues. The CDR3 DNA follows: TGTGCCAGCAGTTACAGCAGGGGCCACGGGAATTCACCCCTCCACTTT. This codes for CASSYSRGHGNSPLHF.

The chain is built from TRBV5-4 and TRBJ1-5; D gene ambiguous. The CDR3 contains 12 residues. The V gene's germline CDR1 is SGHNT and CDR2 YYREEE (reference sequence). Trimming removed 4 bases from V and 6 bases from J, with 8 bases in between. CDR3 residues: CASSARGQPQHF. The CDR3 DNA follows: TGTGCCAGCAGCGCTCGGGGTCAGCCCCAGCATTTT.

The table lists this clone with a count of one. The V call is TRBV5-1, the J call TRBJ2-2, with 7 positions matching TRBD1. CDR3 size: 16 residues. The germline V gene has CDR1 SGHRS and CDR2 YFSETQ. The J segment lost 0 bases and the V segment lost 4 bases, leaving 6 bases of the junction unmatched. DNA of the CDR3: TGCGCCAGCAGCGGCCCGGGACAGACGAACACCGGGGAGCTGTTTTTT. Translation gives CASSGPGQTNTGELFF.

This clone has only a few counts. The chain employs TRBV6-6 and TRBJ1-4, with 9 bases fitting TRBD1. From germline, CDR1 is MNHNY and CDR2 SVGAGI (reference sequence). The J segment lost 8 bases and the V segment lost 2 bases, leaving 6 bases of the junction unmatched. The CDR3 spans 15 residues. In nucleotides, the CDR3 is TGTGCCAGCAGTTACCTAGGGACAGGGTCCGAAAAACTGTTTTTT. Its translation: CASSYLGTGSEKLFF.

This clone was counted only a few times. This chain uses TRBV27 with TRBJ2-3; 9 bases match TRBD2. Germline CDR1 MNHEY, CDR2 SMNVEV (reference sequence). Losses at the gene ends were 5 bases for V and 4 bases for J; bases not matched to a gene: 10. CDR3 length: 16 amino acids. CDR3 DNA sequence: TGTGCCAGCAGTCTCATCAGCGGGGGGACTCCAGATACGCAGTATTTT. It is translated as CASSLISGGTPDTQYF.

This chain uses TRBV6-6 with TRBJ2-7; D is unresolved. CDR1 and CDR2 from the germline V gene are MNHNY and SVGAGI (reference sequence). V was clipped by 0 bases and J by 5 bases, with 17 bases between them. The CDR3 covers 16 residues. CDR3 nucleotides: TGTGCCAGCAGTTACTCGAATTGGAGTCAGCTCGACGAGCAGTACTTC. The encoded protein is CASSYSNWSQLDEQYF.

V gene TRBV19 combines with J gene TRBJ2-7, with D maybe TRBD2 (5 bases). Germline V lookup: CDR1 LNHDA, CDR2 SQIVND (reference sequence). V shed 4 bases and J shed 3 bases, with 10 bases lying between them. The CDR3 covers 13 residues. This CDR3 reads CASSNLGLYEQYF. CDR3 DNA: TGTGCCAGTAGTAACCTTGGACTCTACGAGCAGTACTTC.